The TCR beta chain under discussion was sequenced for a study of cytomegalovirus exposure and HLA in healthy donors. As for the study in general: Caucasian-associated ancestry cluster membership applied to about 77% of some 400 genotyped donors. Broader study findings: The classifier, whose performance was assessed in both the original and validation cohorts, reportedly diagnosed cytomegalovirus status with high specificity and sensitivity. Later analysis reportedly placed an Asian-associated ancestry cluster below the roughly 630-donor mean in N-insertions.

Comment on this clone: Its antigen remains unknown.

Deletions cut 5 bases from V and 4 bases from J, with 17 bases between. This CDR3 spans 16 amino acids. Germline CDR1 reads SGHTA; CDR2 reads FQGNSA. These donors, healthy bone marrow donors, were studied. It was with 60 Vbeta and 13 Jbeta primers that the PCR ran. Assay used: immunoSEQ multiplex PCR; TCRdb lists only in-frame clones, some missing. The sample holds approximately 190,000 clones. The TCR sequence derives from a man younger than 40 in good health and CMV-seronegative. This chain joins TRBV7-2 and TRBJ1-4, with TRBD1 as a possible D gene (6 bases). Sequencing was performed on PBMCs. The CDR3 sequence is CASSPGASDFNEKLFF. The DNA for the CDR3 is TGTGCCAGCAGCCCAGGGGCGAGTGACTTTAATGAAAAACTGTTTTTT.